One and the same sample provided the 18 T cell receptor beta chains below, sequenced in a study of blood T cell repertoires in COVID-19. Sequencing used immunoSEQ multiplex PCR; TCRdb keeps in-frame clones, though not all of them. Seen here are a few hundred thousand clones, 80% to 90% observed once, and the top ten hold about 12%. Sequencing was performed on peripheral blood. These receptors came from a human donor in a cohort sampled during active COVID-19.

The gene calls are TRBV5-5 and TRBJ2-5, with TRBD2 identical over 10 bases. This CDR3 region has 17 residues. The germline gives CDR1 SGHKS, CDR2 YYEKEE (reference sequence). The ends lost 4 bases at V and 5 bases at J; junction bases unmatched: 14. The CDR3 sequence: CASSPGLAVDPWETQYF. Written as DNA, the CDR3 is TGTGCCAGCAGCCCCGGACTAGCGGTCGACCCATGGGAGACCCAGTACTTC.

This clone was detected only a few times. The chain combines TRBV7-2 with TRBJ2-1; tentative D call: TRBD1 (6 bases). Germline CDR1 SGHTA, CDR2 FQGNSA. This CDR3 has 17 amino acids. Trimming took 2 bases from V and 1 from J, leaving 15 bases between them. CDR3 nucleotide sequence: TGTGCCAGCAGCTTACAGTTACAGGGACGGTCCTACAATGAGCAGTTCTTC. The encoded protein is CASSLQLQGRSYNEQFF.

The rearrangement links TRBV18 to TRBJ2-5, with 7 bases that match TRBD1. Germline V CDR1 and CDR2: KGHSH, LQKENI. V lost 4 bases to trimming and J lost 1 base; unmatched junction nucleotides: 3. The CDR3 contains 14 residues. CDR3 residues: CASSLRDSQETQYF. In DNA form, the CDR3 reads TGTGCCAGCTCACTAAGGGACAGCCAAGAGACCCAGTACTTC. Variable domain in full (rest from reference TRBV18 and TRBJ2-5): NAGVMQNPRHLVRRRGQEARLRCSPMKGHSHVYWYRQLPEEGLKFMVYLQKENIIDESGMPKERFSAEFPKEGPSILRIQQVVRGDSAAYFCASSLRDSQETQYFGPGTRLLVL.

This chain joins TRBV4-1 and TRBJ2-7; 8 bases align to TRBD1. This CDR3 spans 15 amino acids. Per germline, CDR1 MGHRA and CDR2 YSYEKL. The V and J ends lost 8 bases and 0 bases, in that order; junction bases with no gene match: 9. CDR3 region: CASARGTGGSYEQYF. The CDR3 DNA reads TGCGCCAGCGCCAGGGGTACAGGGGGCTCCTACGAGCAGTACTTC.

The rearrangement uses TRBV24-1 and TRBJ1-5; 9 bases align to TRBD1. V gave up 4 bases and J gave up 6 bases; unmatched junction bases: 9. CDR3 length: 16 amino acids. Germline values: CDR1 KGHDR, CDR2 SFDVKD. The CDR3 protein is CATSDSGTGLFQPQHF. In DNA, the CDR3 is TGTGCCACCAGTGACTCCGGGACAGGGTTATTTCAGCCCCAGCATTTT.

This rearrangement joins TRBV28 to TRBJ2-2; TRBD2 agrees at 8 bases. This CDR3 is 20 amino acids long. Germline V gene lookup returns CDR1 MDHEN and CDR2 SYDVKM. The V and J ends lost 6 bases and 2 bases, in that order; junction bases with no gene match: 20. The CDR3 loop is CASSPTGGRPLILNTGELFF. The CDR3 DNA sequence: TGTGCCAGCAGCCCCACCGGCGGGAGGCCGTTAATTTTAAACACCGGGGAGCTGTTTTTT.

This clone was seen just once. This sequence joins TRBV7-9 and TRBJ1-3; 7 bases are a match to TRBD1. Trimming at V came to 1 base and at J to 5 bases, leaving 5 bases not matched to a gene. This CDR3 spans 15 amino acids. Germline V gene lookup returns CDR1 SEHNR and CDR2 FQNEAQ (reference sequence). As DNA, the CDR3 is TGTGCCAGCAGCTTAGGACAGGGAGACAGAAACACCATATATTTT. Translated, it gives CASSLGQGDRNTIYF.

The rearrangement joins TRBV21-1 to TRBJ2-7; the table calls TRBD2, which could not be checked here. TRBV21-1 constitutes a pseudogene. This CDR3 comprises 13 residues. DNA for the CDR3: TGTGCCAGCAGCAAACGGCAGACTTACGAGCAGTACTTC. Encoded protein: CASSKRQTYEQYF.

In this sample, this clone turned up once. This rearrangement joins TRBV27 to TRBJ2-3, with D hard to call. Trimming took 4 bases from V and 5 from J, leaving 10 bases between them. The CDR3 covers 13 residues. Germline V lookup: CDR1 MNHEY, CDR2 SMNVEV (reference sequence). CDR3 residues: CASSSSRGDTQYF. The CDR3 DNA is TGTGCCAGCAGTTCCTCCCGAGGAGATACGCAGTATTTT.

The J gene is TRBJ1-2, the V gene TRBV7-2, with D possibly TRBD1 on 6 matching bases. The germline V gene has CDR1 SGHTA and CDR2 FQGNSA. The CDR3 runs 13 residues. Trimming stripped 6 bases from V and 8 bases from J, with 16 bases between. CDR3 loop: CASRRTVLGGYTF. The CDR3 nucleotides read TGTGCCAGCAGAAGGACAGTTTTGGGGGGCTACACCTTC.

This clone was recorded once. The chain recombines TRBV5-4 with TRBJ2-5; tentative D call: TRBD2 (5 bases). CDR3 length: 14 amino acids. The germline gives CDR1 SGHNT, CDR2 YYREEE (reference sequence). V lost 4 bases and J 1 base, leaving 11 bases between the germline ends. In DNA form, the CDR3 reads TGTGCCAGCAGCCCTGGAGAGGGCCAAGAGACCCAGTACTTC. Its protein product is CASSPGEGQETQYF.

The rearrangement uses TRBV28 and TRBJ2-6; 7 bases fit TRBD1. Per the germline V gene, CDR1 is MDHEN and CDR2 is SYDVKM. After removal of 7 bases from V and 0 bases from J, the junction contained 3 bases not matched to a gene. This CDR3 comprises 15 residues. Written as DNA, the CDR3 is TGTGCCAGCACAGGGGGTAGCTCTGGGGCCAACGTCCTGACTTTC. It is translated as CASTGGSSGANVLTF.

The DNA of the CDR3 is TGTGCCAGCAGCTTAGTGGCAGGGGGGGAGACCCAGTACTTC. Protein: CASSLVAGGETQYF. The chain is built from TRBV7-9 and TRBJ2-5; possibly TRBD1 for D (7 bases). The CDR3 runs to 14 residues. V lost 1 base and J lost 5, with 11 bases in between. The germline CDR1 and CDR2 sequences are SEHNR and FQNEAQ (reference sequence).

The rearrangement uses TRBV10-1 and TRBJ2-7; 10 bases agree with TRBD2. The germline V gene encodes CDR1 WNHNN and CDR2 SYGVQD (reference sequence). This CDR3 has 14 residues. Unmatched junction bases numbered 4, after V lost 5 bases and J lost 3 bases. CDR3 sequence reads: CASSSGLANYEQYF. As DNA, the CDR3 is TGCGCCAGCAGTTCGGGACTAGCGAACTACGAGCAGTACTTC.

This clone was detected ten times or more. This chain uses TRBV7-9 with TRBJ2-7; a weak D match, TRBD1 (6 bases). The CDR3 sequence is 13 residues long. Looked up from germline, CDR1 is SEHNR and CDR2 is FQNEAQ (reference sequence). V lost 5 bases and J 7 bases, leaving 15 bases between the germline ends. In nucleotides, the CDR3 is TGTGCCAGCAGCCTGATACAGGGCGGGGAGCAGTACTTC. Its translation: CASSLIQGGEQYF. The complete variable domain, with remaining parts taken from reference TRBV7-9 and TRBJ2-7, reads DTGVSQNPRHKITKRGQNVTFRCDPISEHNRLYWYRQTLGQGPEFLTYFQNEAQLEKSRLLSDRFSAERPKGSFSTLEIQRTEQGDSAMYLCASSLIQGGEQYFGPGTRLTVT.

The chain links TRBV29-1 to TRBJ2-1; 11 bases line up with TRBD1. The CDR3 is 14 amino acids. Germline CDR1 and CDR2: SQVTM and ANQGSEA. The ends lost 6 bases at V and 6 bases at J; junction bases unmatched: 7. CDR3 sequence reads: CSVLTGQGANEQFF. The CDR3, as DNA: TGCAGCGTCTTAACCGGACAGGGGGCCAATGAGCAGTTCTTC.

This chain connects TRBV27 to TRBJ1-4, with D possibly being TRBD1 (5 bases). The CDR3 contains 14 residues. V lost 6 bases and J lost 2, with 10 bases in between. Per the germline V gene, CDR1 is MNHEY and CDR2 is SMNVEV (reference sequence). DNA of the CDR3: TGTGCCAGCAGAGACAGACCGACTAATGAAAAACTGTTTTTT. The encoded protein is CASRDRPTNEKLFF.

This rearrangement joins TRBV7-2 to TRBJ2-2, with 9 bases that match TRBD1. This CDR3 comprises 14 residues. Germline CDR1 is SGHTA and CDR2 is FQGNSA. V lost 6 bases and J lost 4; bases outside the gene matches: 3. CDR3 nucleotide sequence: TGTGCCAGCAGTGACAGGGGGTCCACCGGGGAGCTGTTTTTT. Translated, it gives CASSDRGSTGELFF.